These T cell receptor beta chains were read from a single sample in a study of blood T cell repertoires in COVID-19. Sequenced by immunoSEQ multiplex PCR; TCRdb stores in-frame clones only, minus some. Here the sample spans about 200,000 clones, 80% to 85% being singletons. Source material: PBMCs or T cells enriched from blood (not recorded which). Source of these receptors: a man aged 35-49 years who had recovered from COVID-19. Each CDR3 is given with its conserved first and last residue. A D gene is named only where the DNA matches it firmly. Size values are once, few and many counts, or a class for expanded clones, and some rows have none.

- | - | TRBJ1-6 | TRBV2 | CASTLRGLNSPLHF | TGTGCCAGCACCCTAAGGGGTCTTAATTCACCCCTCCACTTT
- | - | TRBJ1-3 | TRBV7-3 | CASSPGSTSGNTIYF | TGTGCCAGCAGCCCGGGATCAACCTCTGGAAACACCATATATTTT
- | - | TRBJ1-1 | TRBV5-5 | CASSLQGPESEAFF | TGTGCCAGCAGCTTGCAGGGCCCTGAATCTGAAGCTTTCTTT
TRBD1 | once | TRBJ1-5 | TRBV6-2/TRBV6-3 | CASSWDAGQGKAQHF | TGTGCCAGCAGTTGGGACGCGGGACAGGGTAAAGCCCAGCATTTT
TRBD1 | once | TRBJ2-7 | TRBV19 | CASSPLRQGAYEQYF | TGTGCCAGTAGCCCGCTCCGACAGGGGGCTTACGAGCAGTACTTC
TRBD2 | - | TRBJ2-3 | TRBV5-1 | CASSLRSGGTDTQYF | TGCGCCAGCAGCTTGCGTAGCGGGGGCACAGATACGCAGTATTTT
- | - | TRBJ2-3 | TRBV24-1 | CATSDLGMVGQSTDTQYF | TGTGCCACCAGTGATTTAGGAATGGTAGGACAGTCCACAGATACGCAGTATTTT
- | - | TRBJ2-3 | TRBV7-3 | CASSNRGTPDTQYF | TGTGCCAGCAGCAATCGGGGGACCCCAGATACGCAGTATTTT
TRBD1 | - | TRBJ1-1 | TRBV19 | CASSKGQGAPEAFF | TGTGCCAGTAGCAAGGGACAGGGGGCCCCTGAAGCTTTCTTT
- | - | TRBJ2-3 | TRBV4-2 | CASSQAGSTDTQYF | TGTGCCAGCAGCCAAGCGGGGAGCACAGATACGCAGTATTTT
TRBD1 | - | TRBJ2-7 | TRBV11-2 | CASSPLQGASYEQYF | TGTGCCAGCAGCCCGCTGCAGGGGGCCAGTTACGAGCAGTACTTC
TRBD2 | - | TRBJ2-5 | TRBV5-1 | CASSLEASGGAETQYF | TGCGCCAGCAGCTTGGAGGCAAGCGGGGGGGCGGAGACCCAGTACTTC
- | - | TRBJ1-6 | TRBV19 | CASSIERGFNSPLHF | TGTGCCAGTAGTATAGAAAGAGGATTTAATTCACCCCTCCACTTT
TRBD1 | - | TRBJ2-7 | TRBV18 | CASSPPSLTGDRSYEQYF | TGTGCCAGCTCACCACCCTCTCTGACAGGGGATCGCTCCTACGAGCAGTACTTC
TRBD2 | - | TRBJ2-7 | TRBV5-4 | CASSSLAGGYEQYF | TGTGCCAGCAGCTCCTTAGCGGGGGGCTACGAGCAGTACTTC
TRBD1 | - | TRBJ1-1 | TRBV11-3 | CASSLDSGGEAFF | TGTGCCAGCAGCTTAGATTCAGGGGGTGAAGCTTTCTTT
TRBD2 | - | TRBJ2-7 | TRBV7-6 | CASSLVAGGPVEQYF | TGTGCCAGCAGCTTAGTGGCGGGGGGGCCGGTCGAGCAGTACTTC
TRBD1 | - | TRBJ1-5 | TRBV5-1 | CASSFSGGDQPQHF | TGCGCCAGCAGCTTTTCAGGGGGCGATCAGCCCCAGCATTTT
TRBD1 | - | TRBJ1-5 | TRBV4-1 | CASSHPGQGSNQPQHF | TGCGCCAGCAGCCACCCCGGACAGGGCAGCAATCAGCCCCAGCATTTT
TRBD1 | - | TRBJ1-5 | TRBV29-1 | CSVGEGANQPQHF | TGCAGCGTTGGTGAGGGGGCGAATCAGCCCCAGCATTTT
TRBD1 | - | TRBJ2-1 | TRBV11-1 | CASSPRQGPYNEQFF | TGTGCCAGCAGCCCCCGACAGGGCCCTTACAATGAGCAGTTCTTC
- | - | TRBJ1-4 | TRBV29-1 | CSVQDWEKLFF | TGCAGCGTCCAGGATTGGGAAAAACTGTTTTTT